This is a list of T cell receptor beta chains from one sample in a study of blood T cell repertoires in COVID-19. Produced via immunoSEQ multiplex PCR; TCRdb's table is partial and in-frame only. The sample lists approximately 150,000 clones; around 84% were seen once. Sequencing was performed on peripheral blood. The source of these receptors is a woman aged 55-70 years with acute or convalescent COVID-19. Both conserved end residues are part of each CDR3. The D gene is left open where the match is weak.

v_gene	d_gene	j_gene	CDR3nt	CDR3aa
TRBV27	TRBD1	TRBJ1-3	TGTGCCAGCAGTTTATCGACAGGGGCTGGAAACACCATATATTTT	CASSLSTGAGNTIYF
TRBV12-3/TRBV12-4	NA	TRBJ2-3	TGTGCCAGCAGTCGGTACAGGGAGTCGCAGTATTTT	CASSRYRESQYF
TRBV6-1	NA	TRBJ1-6	TGTGCCAGCAGTGAAGGGTTGGCAGTCCGTAATTCACCCCTCCACTTT	CASSEGLAVRNSPLHF
TRBV28	TRBD1	TRBJ1-4	TGTGCCAGCAGTTACGGACAGGGCACAACTAATGAAAAACTGTTTTTT	CASSYGQGTTNEKLFF
TRBV5-1	NA	TRBJ2-3	TGCGCCAGCAGCAGGGAGCCTACAGATACGCAGTATTTT	CASSREPTDTQYF
TRBV19	TRBD2	TRBJ2-2	TGTGCCAGTAACATTAGCGGGGGGAACACCGGGGAGCTGTTTTTT	CASNISGGNTGELFF
TRBV2	NA	TRBJ2-7	TGTGCCAGCAGTGAATTCTTCTACGAGCAGTACTTC	CASSEFFYEQYF
TRBV7-2	NA	TRBJ1-2	TGTGCCAGCAGCCCGGACACGAGTAACTATGGCTACACCTTC	CASSPDTSNYGYTF
TRBV7-9	TRBD1	TRBJ1-5	TGTGCCAGCAGCTTAGGACAGGGTGATCAGCCCCAGCATTTT	CASSLGQGDQPQHF
TRBV29-1	NA	TRBJ2-1	TGCAGTTTGACACGGGGACTCAATGAGCAGTTCTTC	CSLTRGLNEQFF
TRBV4-1	NA	TRBJ1-2	TGCGCCAGCAGCCAAGGAGTGCAGGGGTCGGGCTACACCTTC	CASSQGVQGSGYTF
TRBV10-3	TRBD1	TRBJ2-5	TGTGCCATCAGGTCAGGGGGCCGAGAGACCCAGTACTTC	CAIRSGGRETQYF
TRBV5-1	NA	TRBJ2-3	TGCGCCAGCAGGGGCGGAATACGCGGGGGCCGCACAGATACGCAGTATTTT	CASRGGIRGGRTDTQYF
TRBV5-1	TRBD1	TRBJ2-1	TGCGCCAGCAGCTTATACTCACAGGGGGCCCTTCTCAATGAGCAGTTCTTC	CASSLYSQGALLNEQFF
TRBV11-2	NA	TRBJ1-2	TGTGCCAGCAGCTTAGGGGCAGGGAATGGCTACACCTTC	CASSLGAGNGYTF
TRBV29-1	TRBD1	TRBJ2-2	TGCAGCGTTTACCTCGGACAGGCAAACACCGGGGAGCTGTTTTTT	CSVYLGQANTGELFF
TRBV21-1	NA	TRBJ1-4	TGTGCCAGCAGCAAAGATGGGCCGACAAATGAAAAACTGTTTTTT	CASSKDGPTNEKLFF
TRBV9	TRBD1	TRBJ2-6	TGTGCCAGCAGCGCACAGGGGATCTCTGGGGCCAACGTCCTGACTTTC	CASSAQGISGANVLTF
TRBV4-1	TRBD1	TRBJ2-7	TGCGCCAGCAGCCCCTACTCTAGGGACAGGGTTTCCTACGAGCAGTACTTC	CASSPYSRDRVSYEQYF
TRBV28	NA	TRBJ1-2	TGTGCCAGCAGTTCCTCCCCGGGGGGGTTAATGTTGGATGGCTACACCTTC	CASSSSPGGLMLDGYTF
TRBV7-9	TRBD1	TRBJ1-2	TGTGCCAGCAGCCCGTTGGAGGGGGCAGTGGGGTTC	CASSPLEGAVGF
TRBV6-1	TRBD1	TRBJ1-1	TGTGCCAGCAGTGAACGACAGGGTAACACTGAAGCTTTCTTT	CASSERQGNTEAFF
TRBV19	NA	TRBJ1-2	TGTGCCAGTAGTCCCCGAGGTCCGGTCTATGGCTACACCTTC	CASSPRGPVYGYTF
TRBV4-3	NA	TRBJ2-1	TGCGCCAGCAGCCAAGATCTTAGTGAGCAGTTCTTC	CASSQDLSEQFF
TRBV5-5	TRBD1	TRBJ2-4	TGTGCCAGCAGCTTGGGACAGGGTTTAGCCAAAAACATTCAGTACTTC	CASSLGQGLAKNIQYF
TRBV5-1	NA	TRBJ2-5	TGCGCCAGCAGCTTAGAGGGAATCGGGGCCCAGTACTTC	CASSLEGIGAQYF